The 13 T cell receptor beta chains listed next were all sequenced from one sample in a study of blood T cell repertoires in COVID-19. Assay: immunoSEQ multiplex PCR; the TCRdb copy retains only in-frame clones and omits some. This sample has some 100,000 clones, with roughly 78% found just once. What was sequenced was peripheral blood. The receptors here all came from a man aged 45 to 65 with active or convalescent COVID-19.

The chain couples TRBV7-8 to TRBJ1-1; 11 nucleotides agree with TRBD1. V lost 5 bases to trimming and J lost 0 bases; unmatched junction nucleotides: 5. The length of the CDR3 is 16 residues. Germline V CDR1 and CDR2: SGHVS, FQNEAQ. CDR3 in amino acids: CASSLGTGGMNTEAFF. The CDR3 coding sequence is TGTGCCAGCAGCCTGGGGACAGGGGGAATGAACACTGAAGCTTTCTTT.

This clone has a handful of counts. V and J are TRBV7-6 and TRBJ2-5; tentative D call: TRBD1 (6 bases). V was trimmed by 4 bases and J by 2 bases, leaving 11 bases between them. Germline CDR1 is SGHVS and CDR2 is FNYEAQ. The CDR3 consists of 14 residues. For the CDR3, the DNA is TGTGCCAGCAGCTATAGGCAGGGGCAAGAGACCCAGTACTTC. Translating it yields CASSYRQGQETQYF.

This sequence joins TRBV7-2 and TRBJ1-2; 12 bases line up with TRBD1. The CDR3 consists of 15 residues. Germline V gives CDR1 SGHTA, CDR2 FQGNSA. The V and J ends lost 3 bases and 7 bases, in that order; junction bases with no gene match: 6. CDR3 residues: CASSFSGTGGGGYTF. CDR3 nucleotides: TGTGCCAGCAGCTTCTCGGGGACAGGGGGCGGTGGCTACACCTTC.

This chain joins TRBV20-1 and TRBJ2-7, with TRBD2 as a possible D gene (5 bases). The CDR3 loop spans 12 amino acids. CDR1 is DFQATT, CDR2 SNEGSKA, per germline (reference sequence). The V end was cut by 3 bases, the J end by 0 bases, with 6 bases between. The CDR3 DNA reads TGCAGTGCTAGTACTAGCTCCTACGAGCAGTACTTC. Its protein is CSASTSSYEQYF.

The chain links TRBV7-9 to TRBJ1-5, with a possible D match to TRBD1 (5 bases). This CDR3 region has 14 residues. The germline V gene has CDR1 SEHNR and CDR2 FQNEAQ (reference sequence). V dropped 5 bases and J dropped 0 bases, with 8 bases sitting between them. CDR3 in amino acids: CASSQQDSNQPQHF. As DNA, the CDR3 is TGTGCCAGCAGCCAACAGGATAGCAATCAGCCCCAGCATTTT. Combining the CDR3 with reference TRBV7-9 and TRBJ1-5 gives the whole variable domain DTGVSQNPRHKITKRGQNVTFRCDPISEHNRLYWYRQTLGQGPEFLTYFQNEAQLEKSRLLSDRFSAERPKGSFSTLEIQRTEQGDSAMYLCASSQQDSNQPQHFGDGTRLSIL.

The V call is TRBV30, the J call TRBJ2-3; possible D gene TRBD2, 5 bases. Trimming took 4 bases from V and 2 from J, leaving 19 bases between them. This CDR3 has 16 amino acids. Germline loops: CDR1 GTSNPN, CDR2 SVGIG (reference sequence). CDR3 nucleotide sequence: TGTGCCTGGATGGGGAGAGTTTTTCCCGTCACAGATACGCAGTATTTT. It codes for CAWMGRVFPVTDTQYF. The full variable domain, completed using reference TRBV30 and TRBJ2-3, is SQTIHQWPATLVQPVGSPLSLECTVEGTSNPNLYWYRQAAGRGLQLLFYSVGIGQISSEVPQNLSASRPQDRQFILSSKKLLLSDSGFYLCAWMGRVFPVTDTQYFGPGTRLTVL.

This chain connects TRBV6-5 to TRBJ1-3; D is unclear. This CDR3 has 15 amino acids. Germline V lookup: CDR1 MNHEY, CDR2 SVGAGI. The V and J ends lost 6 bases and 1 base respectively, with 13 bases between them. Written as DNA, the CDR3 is TGTGCCAGCAGCGATATGATGAGTTCTGGAAACACCATATATTTT. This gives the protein CASSDMMSSGNTIYF.

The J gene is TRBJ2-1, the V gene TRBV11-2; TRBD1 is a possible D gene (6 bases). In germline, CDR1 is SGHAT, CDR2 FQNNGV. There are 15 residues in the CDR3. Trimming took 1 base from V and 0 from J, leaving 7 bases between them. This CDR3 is CASSLGGPSYNEQFF. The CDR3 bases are TGTGCCAGCAGCTTAGGGGGGCCCTCCTACAATGAGCAGTTCTTC.

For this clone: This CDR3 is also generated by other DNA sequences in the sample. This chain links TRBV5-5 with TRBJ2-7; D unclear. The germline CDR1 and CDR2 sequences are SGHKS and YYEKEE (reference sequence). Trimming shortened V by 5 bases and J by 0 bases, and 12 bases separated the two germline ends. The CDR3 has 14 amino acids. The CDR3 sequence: CASSFILYSYEQYF. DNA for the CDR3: TGTGCCAGCAGTTTTATCCTTTACTCCTACGAGCAGTACTTC.

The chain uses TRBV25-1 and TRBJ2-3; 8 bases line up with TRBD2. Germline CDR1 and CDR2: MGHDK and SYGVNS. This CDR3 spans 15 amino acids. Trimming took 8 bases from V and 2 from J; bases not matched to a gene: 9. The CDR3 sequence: CASVRGGAPTDTQYF. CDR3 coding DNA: TGTGCCAGCGTACGGGGGGGGGCCCCCACAGATACGCAGTATTTT.

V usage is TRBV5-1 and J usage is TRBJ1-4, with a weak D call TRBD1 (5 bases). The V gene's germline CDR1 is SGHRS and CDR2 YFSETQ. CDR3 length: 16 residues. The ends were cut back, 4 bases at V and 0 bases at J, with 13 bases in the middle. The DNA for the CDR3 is TGCGCCAGCAGCGAGGAGGGGACCTCAACTAATGAAAAACTGTTTTTT. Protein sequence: CASSEEGTSTNEKLFF. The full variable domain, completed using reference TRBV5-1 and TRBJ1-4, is KAGVTQTPRYLIKTRGQQVTLSCSPISGHRSVSWYQQTPGQGLQFLFEYFSETQRNKGNFPGRFSGRQFSNSRSEMNVSTLELGDSALYLCASSEEGTSTNEKLFFGSGTQLSVL.

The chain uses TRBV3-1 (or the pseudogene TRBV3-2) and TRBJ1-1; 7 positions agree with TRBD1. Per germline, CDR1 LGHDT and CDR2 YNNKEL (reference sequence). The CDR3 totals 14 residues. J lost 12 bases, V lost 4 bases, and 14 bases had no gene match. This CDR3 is CASSPRTGSLVTFF. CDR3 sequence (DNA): TGTGCCAGCAGCCCTAGGACAGGCTCCTTGGTGACTTTCTTT.

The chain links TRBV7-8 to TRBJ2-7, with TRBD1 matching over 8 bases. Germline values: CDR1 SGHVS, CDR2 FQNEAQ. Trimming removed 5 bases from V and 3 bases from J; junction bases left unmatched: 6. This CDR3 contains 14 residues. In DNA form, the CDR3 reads TGTGCCAGCAGCCGGACAGGGAGTAGCTACGAGCAGTACGTC. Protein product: CASSRTGSSYEQYV.